The source of this TCR beta chain is a study of cytomegalovirus exposure and HLA in healthy donors. Study as a whole: The study's early data release held 75 million to 95 million unique TCRs from HLA-typed donors.

Remarks on this clone: As yet, its antigen is unknown. Relative to the germline gene, one junction end is altered; a read error may explain this. The sample has other DNA sequences that encode this CDR3 too.

This CDR3 spans 14 amino acids. The germline CDR1 and CDR2 sequences are KGHSH and LQKENI. Overall study results and limits: Cytomegalovirus-associated status was assigned to approximately 160 TCR beta chains. Analyzed later, association rates of TCRs varied across HLA loci, with DRB1 most and HLA-C fewest.

The study ran its PCR with 60 Vbeta and 13 Jbeta primers. The protocol was immunoSEQ multiplex PCR, while the TCRdb copy is restricted to in-frame clones and leaves out a portion. Counted here are fewer than 250,000 clones, around 76% occurring once; the ten biggest clones make up roughly 6%. The chain combines TRBV18 with TRBJ2-1, with 9 bases aligning to TRBD2. Sequencing input: PBMCs. The TCR was taken from a man aged 40-55 years in good health and CMV-seropositive. CDR3 bases: TGTGCCAGCTCCCCACTAGCGGGTGACAATGAGCAGTTCTTC. Translating gives CASSPLAGDNEQFF.